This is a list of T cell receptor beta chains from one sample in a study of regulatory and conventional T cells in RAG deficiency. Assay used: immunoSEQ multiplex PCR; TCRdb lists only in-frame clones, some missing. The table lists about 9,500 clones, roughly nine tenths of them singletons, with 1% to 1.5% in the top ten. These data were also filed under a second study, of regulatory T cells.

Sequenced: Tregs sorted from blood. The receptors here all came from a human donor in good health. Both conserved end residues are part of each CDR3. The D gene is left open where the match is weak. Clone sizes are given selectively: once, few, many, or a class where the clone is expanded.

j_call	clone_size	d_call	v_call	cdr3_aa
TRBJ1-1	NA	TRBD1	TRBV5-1	CASRRTGGAGNTEAFF
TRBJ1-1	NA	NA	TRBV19	CASSTRMGGTEAFF
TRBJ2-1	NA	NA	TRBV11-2	CASSLPRGTAYNEQFF
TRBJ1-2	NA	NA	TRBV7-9	CASSFTPSTDGYTF
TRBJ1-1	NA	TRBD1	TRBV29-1	CSATGGVGGTEAFF
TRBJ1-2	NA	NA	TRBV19	CASSILGGTPSNYGYTF
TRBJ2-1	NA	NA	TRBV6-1	CASSASRGYEQFF
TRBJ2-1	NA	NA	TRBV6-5	CASSPGREQFF
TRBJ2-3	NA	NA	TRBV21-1	CASSKVAREGLGPSTDTQYF
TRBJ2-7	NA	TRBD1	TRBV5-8	CASSSFPGQGSSYEQYF
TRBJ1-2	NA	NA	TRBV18	CASSPPRAGTNYGYTF
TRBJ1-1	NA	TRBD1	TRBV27	CAGRKQGMRTEAFF
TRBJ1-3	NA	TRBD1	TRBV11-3	CASNLGQSSGNTIYF
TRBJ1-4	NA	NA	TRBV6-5	CASGLAATNEKLFF
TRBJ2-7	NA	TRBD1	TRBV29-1	CSAGQGASYEQYF
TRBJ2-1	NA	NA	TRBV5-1	CASSLRGLSSYNEQFF
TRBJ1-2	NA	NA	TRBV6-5	CASSLTGPFGYTF
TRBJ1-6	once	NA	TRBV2	CASTASSYNSPLHF
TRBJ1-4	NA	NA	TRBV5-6	CASSFGGEVEKLFF
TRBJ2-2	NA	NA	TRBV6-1	CASSDPPRGGELFF
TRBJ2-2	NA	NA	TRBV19	CASSIRVTGNTGELFF
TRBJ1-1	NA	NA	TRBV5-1	CASIAEGGTEAFF
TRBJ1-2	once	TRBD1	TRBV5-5	CASSLQSTGLYGYTF
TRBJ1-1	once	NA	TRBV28	CASSQGRTEAFF
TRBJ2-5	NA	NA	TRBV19	CASSPGTGIQETQYF
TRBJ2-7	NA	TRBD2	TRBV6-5	CASSTGTSLSYEQYF
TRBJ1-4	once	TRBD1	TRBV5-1	CASSLMQGGNEKLFF
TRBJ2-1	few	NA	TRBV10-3	CAISAQGRPNEQFF
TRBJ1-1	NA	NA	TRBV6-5	CASSYAQRDTEAFF
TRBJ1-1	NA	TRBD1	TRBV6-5	CASRSDRVGNTEAFF
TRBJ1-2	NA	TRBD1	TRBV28	CASSPYRGFGYTF
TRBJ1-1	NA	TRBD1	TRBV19	CASSMPRTGGNTEAFF
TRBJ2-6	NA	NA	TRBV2	CASSARSDRSGANVLTF
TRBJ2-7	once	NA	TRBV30	CASVFGYEQYF
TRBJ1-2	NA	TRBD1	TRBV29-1	CSVAGTGTYQHGYTF
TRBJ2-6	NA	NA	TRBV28	CASSTGRGANVLTF
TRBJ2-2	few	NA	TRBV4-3	CASSQEGELNTGELFF
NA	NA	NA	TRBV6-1	CASSEEAYEQYF
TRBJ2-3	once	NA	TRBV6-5	CASRYSLGTDTQYF
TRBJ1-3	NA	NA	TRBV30	CAWGGPRSSGNTIYF
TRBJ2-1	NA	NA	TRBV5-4	CASSLYRDDNEQFF
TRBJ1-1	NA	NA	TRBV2	CASSVLGGNTEAFF
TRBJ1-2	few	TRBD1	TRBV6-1	CASSVTPGTAYGYTF
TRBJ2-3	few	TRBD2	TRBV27	CASRWRGAAADTQYF
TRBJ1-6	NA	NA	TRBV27	CASSLRGLDKNSPLHF
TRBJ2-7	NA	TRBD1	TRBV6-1	CASSIEGTGPYEQYF
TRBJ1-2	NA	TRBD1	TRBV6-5	CASRPAGTAYGYTF
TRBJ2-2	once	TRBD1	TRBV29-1	CSVGQGAPTGELFF
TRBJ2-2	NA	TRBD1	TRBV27	CASRIGTANTGELFF
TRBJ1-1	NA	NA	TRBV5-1	CASSLAGGNTEAFF